These 24 T cell receptor beta chains were all obtained from the same sample, sequenced in a study of cytomegalovirus exposure and HLA in healthy donors. Vbeta (60) and Jbeta (13) primers were used in the PCR. Assay: immunoSEQ multiplex PCR; the TCRdb copy retains only in-frame clones and omits some. The sample carries roughly 120,000 clones, 65% to 90% recorded once. Source material: PBMCs. These receptors were collected from a woman in her thirties or forties in good health and CMV-seronegative.

The chain has TRBV6-4 and TRBJ2-1, with D tentatively TRBD1 (6 bases). Germline lookup yields CDR1 MRHNA and CDR2 SNTAGT. CDR3 length: 13 residues. V shed 6 bases and J shed 10 bases, with 16 bases lying between them. The DNA of the CDR3 is TGTGCCAGCAGCGTTCAAGACAGGACCGAGCAGTTCTTC. This codes for CASSVQDRTEQFF.

This clone was seen just once. The chain combines TRBV28 with TRBJ1-5, with D hard to call. V was clipped by 6 bases and J by 6 bases, with 9 bases between them. The CDR3 is made up of 12 amino acids. Germline V lookup: CDR1 MDHEN, CDR2 SYDVKM. CDR3 protein: CASRSGVQPQHF. CDR3 coding DNA: TGTGCCAGCAGATCAGGCGTTCAGCCCCAGCATTTT.

The chain couples TRBV4-1 to TRBJ2-1; TRBD2 agrees at 8 bases. CDR1 is MGHRA, CDR2 YSYEKL, per germline. The V segment lost 2 bases and the J segment 3 bases; nucleotides outside the gene matches: 12. This CDR3 has 18 residues. Here the CDR3 reads CASSQITSRGGFYNEQFF. CDR3 DNA sequence: TGCGCCAGCAGCCAAATAACGAGCCGGGGGGGCTTCTACAATGAGCAGTTCTTC.

The chain links TRBV7-2 to TRBJ2-7, with 13 bases matching TRBD2. The CDR3 spans 16 residues. Germline V gene data show CDR1 as SGHTA and CDR2 as FQGNSA. The J segment lost 7 bases and the V segment lost 8 bases, leaving 14 bases of the junction unmatched. For the CDR3, the DNA is TGTGCCAGCCGGACTAGCGGGGGTACTGCCATGGGAGAGCAGTACTTC. It codes for CASRTSGGTAMGEQYF.

This rearrangement joins TRBV4-1 to TRBJ2-1; TRBD2 matches 8 bases. The CDR3 covers 17 residues. J lost 1 base, V lost 4 bases, and 9 bases had no gene match. CDR1 MGHRA and CDR2 YSYEKL come from the germline V gene. In DNA, the CDR3 is TGCGCCAGCAGCCCCTGGAAGGCGGGAGGTTCCTACAATGAGCAGTTCTTC. Amino acids: CASSPWKAGGSYNEQFF.

The chain carries TRBV5-6 and TRBJ2-5, with 9 bases matching TRBD1. V trimming: 0 bases; J trimming: 5 bases; junction bases outside the gene matches: 5. In germline, CDR1 is SGHDT, CDR2 YYEEEE. The CDR3 is 15 amino acids. CDR3 DNA: TGTGCCAGCAGCTTGGCGACAGGGGGGAGTGAGACCCAGTACTTC. It encodes CASSLATGGSETQYF.

This clone has a handful of counts. This chain connects TRBV9 to TRBJ1-1; TRBD1 is a possible D gene (5 bases). Germline V lookup: CDR1 SGDLS, CDR2 YYNGEE. The ends were cut back, 4 bases at V and 1 base at J, with 14 bases in the middle. There are 15 residues in the CDR3. In DNA, the CDR3 is TGTGCCAGCAGCCCCCCCGTCGACAGGAACACTGAAGCTTTCTTT. Protein product: CASSPPVDRNTEAFF. Full variable domain (outside the CDR3, taken from reference TRBV9 and TRBJ1-1): DSGVTQTPKHLITATGQRVTLRCSPRSGDLSVYWYQQSLDQGLQFLIQYYNGEERAKGNILERFSAQQFPDLHSELNLSSLELGDSALYFCASSPPVDRNTEAFFGQGTRLTVV.

This clone has a single count. This chain connects TRBV4-2 to TRBJ1-3; D is uncertain. The germline CDR1 and CDR2 sequences are LGHNA and YNFKEQ. This CDR3 comprises 17 residues. Trimming left V 0 bases short and J 0 bases short, with 12 bases between. In nucleotides, the CDR3 is TGTGCCAGCAGCCAAGATGGAGGCGACTACTCTGGAAACACCATATATTTT. Translated: CASSQDGGDYSGNTIYF.

This clone was counted a few times. The V gene is TRBV6-5, the J gene TRBJ1-4, with 7 nucleotides matching TRBD1. This CDR3 spans 14 amino acids. J gave up 8 bases and V 6 bases, and 9 bases lay outside the gene matches. Germline CDR1 is MNHEY and CDR2 is SVGAGI. In DNA, the CDR3 is TGTGCCAGCAGCGACGGAGGGGGCAGCGAAAAACTGTTTTTT. Its protein is CASSDGGGSEKLFF.

The chain combines TRBV5-4 with TRBJ2-1, with TRBD2 matching 11 bases. The germline gives CDR1 SGHNT, CDR2 YYREEE (reference sequence). V was pared by 3 bases and J by 8 bases, with 13 bases of the junction left unmatched. This CDR3 region has 17 residues. DNA for the CDR3: TGTGCCAGCAGCTCGATAAGGGGGACTAGCGGTCGGGATGAGCAGTTCTTC. Amino acid sequence: CASSSIRGTSGRDEQFF.

The rearrangement joins TRBV7-9 to TRBJ1-1; TRBD1 might be the D (6 bases). V dropped 5 bases and J dropped 1 base, with 11 bases sitting between them. Germline V CDR1 and CDR2: SEHNR, FQNEAQ (reference sequence). CDR3 length: 14 residues. Written as DNA, the CDR3 is TGTGCCAGCAGCCTACAGGGACCGAACACTGAAGCTTTCTTT. This gives the protein CASSLQGPNTEAFF.

J is TRBJ2-3 and V is TRBV5-1, with 8 bases fitting TRBD2. Germline V gene data show CDR1 as SGHRS and CDR2 as YFSETQ. This CDR3 has 16 amino acids. V shed 7 bases, J shed 3 bases, and the junction held 13 bases outside the gene matches. The CDR3 sequence: CASEMTGGRGTDTQYF. CDR3 DNA: TGCGCCAGCGAGATGACGGGGGGGCGGGGTACAGATACGCAGTATTTT.

This chain links TRBV19 with TRBJ1-2; 7 nucleotides agree with TRBD1. The junction had 5 bases not matched to a gene; V was cut back by 9 bases and J by 4 bases. The CDR3 length is 12 residues. Germline values: CDR1 LNHDA, CDR2 SQIVND (reference sequence). The CDR3 loop reads CASHRGSYGYTF. The CDR3 DNA sequence: TGTGCCAGCCACAGGGGAAGCTATGGCTACACCTTC. The whole variable domain, filled in from reference TRBV19 and TRBJ1-2, reads DGGITQSPKYLFRKEGQNVTLSCEQNLNHDAMYWYRQDPGQGLRLIYYSQIVNDFQKGDIAEGYSVSREKKESFPLTVTSAQKNPTAFYLCASHRGSYGYTFGSGTRLTVV.

The rearrangement uses TRBV27 and TRBJ1-2, with D tentatively TRBD1 (5 bases). Per the germline V gene, CDR1 is MNHEY and CDR2 is SMNVEV (reference sequence). V gave up 2 bases and J gave up 8 bases, with 12 bases separating them. This CDR3 is 13 amino acids long. The CDR3 protein is CASSLAGKGGYTF. The DNA for the CDR3 is TGTGCCAGCAGTTTAGCAGGGAAGGGCGGCTACACCTTC.

A remark on this clone: Relative to the germline gene, one junction end is altered; a read error may explain this. The chain combines TRBV7-9 with TRBJ2-7; 14 nucleotides match TRBD2. Germline V lookup: CDR1 SEHNR, CDR2 FQNEAQ (reference sequence). The length of the CDR3 is 16 residues. The CDR3 coding sequence is TGTTCCAGCAGCATCGGGACTAGCGGGAGTCCCTACGAGCAGTACTTC. Amino acid sequence: CSSSIGTSGSPYEQYF.

This clone was picked up one time. No conserved phenylalanine or tryptophan ends this CDR3, so it is likely a read error. The V call is TRBV27, the J call TRBJ1-1; TRBD1 aligns across 7 bases. V was clipped by 7 bases and J by 8 bases; unmatched bases: 16. CDR3 size: 15 residues. From germline, CDR1 is MNHEY and CDR2 SMNVEV (reference sequence). CDR3 in amino acids: CASTPLRGGAGEAFL. CDR3 DNA: TGTGCCAGCACGCCCCTCCGAGGGGGCGCTGGAGAAGCTTTCCTT.

The chain has TRBV25-1 and TRBJ1-1; perhaps TRBD1 as D (6 bases). CDR1 MGHDK and CDR2 SYGVNS come from the germline V gene. This CDR3 spans 17 amino acids. Trimming took 7 bases from V and 6 from J, leaving 27 bases between them. CDR3 nucleotide sequence: TGTGCCAGCACAACAGGGAGCCCAGTTGGTTATTATGCTGAAGCTTTCTTT. Its translation: CASTTGSPVGYYAEAFF.

This clone came up a few times. The CDR3 nucleotides read TGTGCCAGCAGCTTACAGGGGTTCGAGAATCAGCCCCAGCATTTT. It codes for CASSLQGFENQPQHF. The V call is TRBV7-9, the J call TRBJ1-5; tentative D call: TRBD1 (6 bases). Trimming took off 2 bases at V and 4 bases at J, with 12 bases between the two ends. CDR1 is SEHNR and CDR2 is FQNEAQ in the germline V gene (reference sequence). This CDR3 has 15 residues.

The sample holds a few counts of this clone. This rearrangement joins TRBV11-2 to TRBJ2-1, with no clear D. Germline V gives CDR1 SGHAT, CDR2 FQNNGV. V lost 5 bases and J 4 bases, leaving 3 bases between the germline ends. The CDR3 runs to 11 residues. The CDR3 coding sequence is TGTGCCAGCAGCCATTACAATGAGCAGTTCTTC. Its protein is CASSHYNEQFF. Complete variable domain (other parts from reference TRBV11-2 and TRBJ2-1): EAGVAQSPRYKIIEKRQSVAFWCNPISGHATLYWYQQILGQGPKLLIQFQNNGVVDDSQLPKDRFSAERLKGVDSTLKIQPAKLEDSAVYLCASSHYNEQFFGPGTRLTVL.

This clone has just a few counts. Mismatch with germline at one junction end may stem from a read error. The CDR3 coding sequence is TGTTCCAGCAGCTTAGTCGACTATGGCTACACCTTC. Protein: CSSSLVDYGYTF. The chain carries TRBV7-9 and TRBJ1-2; D is undetermined. The CDR3 length is 12 residues. Germline lookup yields CDR1 SEHNR and CDR2 FQNEAQ (reference sequence).

This sequence joins TRBV9 and TRBJ2-3; 8 bases are shared with TRBD2. In germline, CDR1 is SGDLS, CDR2 YYNGEE. The CDR3 runs 15 residues. V gave up 0 bases and J gave up 5 bases; unmatched junction bases: 5. This CDR3 is CASSVVGSGEDTQYF. The CDR3 coding sequence is TGTGCCAGCAGCGTAGTAGGTAGCGGGGAAGATACGCAGTATTTT.

The chain has TRBV18 and TRBJ2-3; 7 bases are a match to TRBD1. The CDR3 is 19 amino acids. With 1 base clipped from V and 0 bases from J, the junction kept 13 bases outside the gene matches. Germline CDR1 reads KGHSH; CDR2 reads LQKENI. The CDR3 DNA reads as TGTGCCAGCTCACCACGAGGACAGGCCTTAACCACTAGCACAGATACGCAGTATTTT. It yields the protein CASSPRGQALTTSTDTQYF.

Turning to this clone: A read error may account for a junction end that differs from germline. The V and J genes are TRBV7-9 and TRBJ2-1; 7 bases are shared with TRBD2. CDR3 length: 18 amino acids. Looked up from germline, CDR1 is SEHNR and CDR2 is FQNEAQ (reference sequence). The CDR3 reads CSSSPLLAGARGVDEQFF. The CDR3 DNA reads TGTTCCAGCAGTCCCCTCCTGGCGGGAGCAAGGGGTGTCGATGAGCAGTTCTTC.

The chain couples TRBV6-5 to TRBJ1-1; D unresolved. The V gene lost 7 bases and the J gene lost 2 bases, with 14 bases spanning the gap. The CDR3 is 14 amino acids. The germline gives CDR1 MNHEY, CDR2 SVGAGI. The CDR3 loop is CASTRAGGNTEAFF. As DNA, the CDR3 is TGTGCCAGCACTCGAGCAGGAGGAAACACTGAAGCTTTCTTT.